The entry below gives a single T cell receptor beta chain sequence along with its context. Other DNA sequences in this specimen translate into the identical CDR3. This entry belongs to a study of blood T cell repertoires in COVID-19. Study-level background: There were acute and convalescent COVID-19 samples, and they came from the United States, Italy and Spain. PBMCs, B-cell-depleted T cells, or T cells provided the cDNA or gDNA that made up the material.

Germline loops: CDR1 KGHSH, CDR2 LQKENI. The CDR3 covers 14 residues. V gave up 3 bases and J gave up 4 bases; unmatched junction bases: 3. In the original workflow: Reference gene primer amplification gave estimated nucleated cell counts. The assay was immunoSEQ multiplex PCR, and TCRdb's table has in-frame clones only and misses some. V and J calls and clone size are those listed in that table; D and trimming were worked out from the DNA. This sample has under 200,000 clones; 86% occur once, and the top ten carry over 7%. The sample comprised peripheral blood. The chain employs TRBV18 and TRBJ2-3; TRBD1 matches 8 bases. This clonotype originated in a woman aged 80 or over in a cohort sampled during active or convalescent COVID-19. In nucleotides, the CDR3 is TGTGCCAGCTCACCCGGACAGGGCCCAGATACGCAGTATTTT. Translated: CASSPGQGPDTQYF.